The rows below give T cell receptor beta chains drawn from one sample of a study of T cell responses to AZD1222 COVID-19 vaccine. TCRdb's copy holds only in-frame clones and misses some; the assay was immunoSEQ multiplex PCR. The data contain 140,000 or so clones, 80% to 90% of them singletons. Sequenced here: peripheral blood, sampled on day 0 of AZD1222 vaccination. The receptors shown here come from an adult in good health. CDR3s include the opening cysteine and the closing phenylalanine or tryptophan. A D gene is named only where the DNA matches it firmly. Some rows have no size entry. The others give once, few or many, or a class for an expanded clone.

D gene,clone size,J gene,V gene,CDR3 DNA,CDR3 protein
NA,few,TRBJ2-7,TRBV28,TGTGCCAGCAGTTTAAGCCCGGGCCGCTTACGCGAGCAGTACTTC,CASSLSPGRLREQYF
TRBD1,few,TRBJ1-2,TRBV11-2,TGTGCCAGCAGCTTAGATGTTCAGGGGGCGCCTGGCTACACCTTC,CASSLDVQGAPGYTF
NA,once,TRBJ2-7,TRBV4-1,TGCGCCAGCAGCCACCTTGGACCCAACCTCTACGAGCAGTACTTC,CASSHLGPNLYEQYF
TRBD2,once,TRBJ2-7,TRBV15,TGTGCCACCAGAGTAGGGTCCGGGAGGGCCTCCTACGAGCAGTACTTC,CATRVGSGRASYEQYF
NA,NA,TRBJ1-2,TRBV28,TGTGCCAGCAGTGGACAGCTTCTACTAAGAGGCTACACCTTC,CASSGQLLLRGYTF
NA,once,TRBJ1-2,TRBV4-2,TGTGCCAGCAGCCAAGAGGTCTCCGGGGCGAATGGCTACACCTTC,CASSQEVSGANGYTF
TRBD2,NA,TRBJ2-1,TRBV4-1,TGCGCCAGCAGCCAACCGCAGCGGGATTCCTACAATGAGCAGTTCTTC,CASSQPQRDSYNEQFF
NA,NA,TRBJ2-1,TRBV5-1,TGCGCCAGCAGCCTTACCGGACAGGGAGGGGGCAATGAGCAGTTCTTC,CASSLTGQGGGNEQFF
NA,NA,TRBJ2-2,TRBV5-1,TGCGCTAGCAGCCCCACCCCGGGGGCGCTGGGCACCGGGGAGCTGTTTTTT,CASSPTPGALGTGELFF
NA,NA,TRBJ1-1,TRBV11-2,TGTGCCAGCACCCACCGGGGGGCAGGAGACTTTGAAGCTTTCTTT,CASTHRGAGDFEAFF
NA,NA,TRBJ2-6,TRBV5-5,TGTGCCAGCATCAAAATAAACCGCCCGTCTGGGGCCAACGTCCTGACTTTC,CASIKINRPSGANVLTF
NA,NA,TRBJ1-1,TRBV29-1,TGCAGCGCGCGAGAGACCTCCCTTCTCACTGAAGCTTTCTTT,CSARETSLLTEAFF
NA,NA,TRBJ2-5,TRBV2,TGTGCCGGAGGACCGTACTACCAAGAGACCCAGTACTTC,CAGGPYYQETQYF
TRBD1,NA,TRBJ1-1,TRBV14,TGTGCCAGCAGCCAAAGGACAGGGGGCCTCATAGACACTGAAGCTTTCTTT,CASSQRTGGLIDTEAFF
NA,NA,TRBJ2-5,TRBV5-6,TGTGCCAGCAGCCCAGGGGTGGAAGTGACCCAGTACTTC,CASSPGVEVTQYF
NA,NA,TRBJ1-2,TRBV9,TGTGCCAGCAGCTCGACATGGGATTGGGGCTACACCTTC,CASSSTWDWGYTF
NA,NA,TRBJ1-1,TRBV2,TGTGCCAGCAGTTTTGACCTTAACACTGAAGCTTTCTTT,CASSFDLNTEAFF
TRBD2,few,TRBJ2-1,TRBV7-6,TGTGCCAGCAGCGGCTTAGTGGAGGCTAGCGGGAGCCGCTCCTACAATGAGCAGTTCTTC,CASSGLVEASGSRSYNEQFF
NA,NA,TRBJ2-1,TRBV5-5,TGTGCCAGCAGCTTGAGGCGGGGACAGTCGGACACAAATGAGCAGTTCTTC,CASSLRRGQSDTNEQFF
NA,NA,TRBJ1-5,TRBV6-5,TGTGCCAGCAGTTACGACATTCGGGGCAATCAGCCCCAGCATTTT,CASSYDIRGNQPQHF
TRBD1,NA,TRBJ1-5,TRBV6-5,TGTGCCAGCAGTTTCGACAGGGTGAATCAGCCCCAGCATTTT,CASSFDRVNQPQHF
NA,NA,TRBJ1-1,TRBV7-8,TGTGCCAGCAGCTTTGCTAGGACGGTTAACACTGAAGCTTTCTTT,CASSFARTVNTEAFF
TRBD2,NA,TRBJ2-3,TRBV2,TGTGCCAGCAGTGGACTAGCGGGAGGTAGGGATACGCAGTATTTT,CASSGLAGGRDTQYF